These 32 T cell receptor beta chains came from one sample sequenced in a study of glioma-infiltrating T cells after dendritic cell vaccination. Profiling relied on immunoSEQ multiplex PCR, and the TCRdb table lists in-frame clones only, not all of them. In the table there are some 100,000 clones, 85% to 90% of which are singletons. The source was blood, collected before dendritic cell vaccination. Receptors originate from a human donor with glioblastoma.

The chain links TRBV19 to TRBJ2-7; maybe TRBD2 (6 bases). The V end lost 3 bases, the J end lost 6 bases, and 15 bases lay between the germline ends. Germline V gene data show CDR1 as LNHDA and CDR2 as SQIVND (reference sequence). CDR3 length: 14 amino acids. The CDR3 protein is CASSMVGQGGEQYF. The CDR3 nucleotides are TGTGCCAGTAGTATGGTCGGCCAGGGAGGCGAGCAGTACTTC.

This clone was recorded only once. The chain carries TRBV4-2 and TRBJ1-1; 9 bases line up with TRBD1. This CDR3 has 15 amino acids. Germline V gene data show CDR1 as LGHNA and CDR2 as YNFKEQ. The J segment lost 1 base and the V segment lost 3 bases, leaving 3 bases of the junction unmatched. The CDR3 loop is CASSQGDRENTEAFF. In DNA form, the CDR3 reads TGTGCCAGCAGCCAGGGGGACAGGGAGAACACTGAAGCTTTCTTT.

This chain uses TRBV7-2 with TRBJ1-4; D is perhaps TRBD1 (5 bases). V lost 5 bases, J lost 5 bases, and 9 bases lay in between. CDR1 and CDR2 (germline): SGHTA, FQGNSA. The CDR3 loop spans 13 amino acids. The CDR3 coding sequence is TGTGCCAGCAGCGACAGTATAAATGAAAAACTGTTTTTT. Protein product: CASSDSINEKLFF.

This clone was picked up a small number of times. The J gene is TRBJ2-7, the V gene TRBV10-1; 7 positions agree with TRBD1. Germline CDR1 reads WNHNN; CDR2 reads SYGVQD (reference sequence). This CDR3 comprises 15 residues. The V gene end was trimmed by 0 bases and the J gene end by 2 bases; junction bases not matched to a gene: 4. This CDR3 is CASSESGTATYEQYF. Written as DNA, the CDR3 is TGCGCCAGCAGTGAGTCCGGGACAGCCACCTACGAGCAGTACTTC.

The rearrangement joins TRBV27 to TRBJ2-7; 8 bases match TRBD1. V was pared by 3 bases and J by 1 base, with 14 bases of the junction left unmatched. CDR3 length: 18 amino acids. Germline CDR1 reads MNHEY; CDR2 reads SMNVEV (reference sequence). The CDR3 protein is CASSLIEPQGVPSYEQYF. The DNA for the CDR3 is TGTGCCAGCAGTTTGATCGAGCCACAGGGGGTTCCTTCCTACGAGCAGTACTTC.

The CDR3 spells CASSYQTGQMFEKLFF. For the CDR3, the DNA is TGTGCCAGCAGTTACCAAACAGGGCAGATGTTCGAAAAACTGTTTTTT. The chain is built from TRBV6-6 and TRBJ1-4, with D possibly TRBD1 on 6 matching bases. CDR3 length equals 16 residues. The germline V and J ends were trimmed by 2 bases and 8 bases, with 18 bases remaining between them. CDR1 and CDR2 from the germline V gene are MNHNY and SVGAGI (reference sequence).

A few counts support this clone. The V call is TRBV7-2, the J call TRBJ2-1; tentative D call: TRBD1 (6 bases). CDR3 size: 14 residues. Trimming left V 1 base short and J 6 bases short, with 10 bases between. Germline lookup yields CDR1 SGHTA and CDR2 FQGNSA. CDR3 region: CASSLVGGGNEQFF. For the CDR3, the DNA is TGTGCCAGCAGCTTAGTAGGGGGTGGCAATGAGCAGTTCTTC.

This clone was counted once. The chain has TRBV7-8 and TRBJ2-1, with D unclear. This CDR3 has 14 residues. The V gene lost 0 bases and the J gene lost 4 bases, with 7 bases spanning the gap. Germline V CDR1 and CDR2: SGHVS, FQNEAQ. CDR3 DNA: TGTGCCAGCAGCTTAGCGGCTGGTTACAATGAGCAGTTCTTC. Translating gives CASSLAAGYNEQFF.

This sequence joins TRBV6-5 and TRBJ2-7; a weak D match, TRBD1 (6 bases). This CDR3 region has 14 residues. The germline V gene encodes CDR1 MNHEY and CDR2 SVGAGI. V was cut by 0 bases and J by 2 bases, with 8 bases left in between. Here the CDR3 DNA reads TGTGCCAGCAGTTACTCGGACAGAGCCTACGAGCAGTACTTC. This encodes CASSYSDRAYEQYF.

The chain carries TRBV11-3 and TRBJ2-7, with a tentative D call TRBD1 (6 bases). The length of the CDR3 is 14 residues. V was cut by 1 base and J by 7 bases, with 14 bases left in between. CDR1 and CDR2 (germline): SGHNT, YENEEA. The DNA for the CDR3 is TGTGCCAGCAGCTTAGGGGCAGGGGCGAGGGAGCAGTACTTC. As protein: CASSLGAGAREQYF.

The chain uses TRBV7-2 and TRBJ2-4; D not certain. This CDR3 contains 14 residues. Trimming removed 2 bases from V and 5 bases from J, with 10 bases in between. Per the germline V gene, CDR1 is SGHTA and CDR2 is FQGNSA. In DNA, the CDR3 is TGTGCCAGCAGCTTATTACAGCACCAAAACATTCAGTACTTC. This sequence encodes CASSLLQHQNIQYF.

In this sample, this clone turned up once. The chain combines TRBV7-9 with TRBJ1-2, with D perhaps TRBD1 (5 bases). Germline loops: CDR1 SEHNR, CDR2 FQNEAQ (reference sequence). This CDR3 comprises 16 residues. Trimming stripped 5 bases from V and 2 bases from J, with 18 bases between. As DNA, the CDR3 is TGTGCCAGCAGCCCCCCGCTAAGGGGCCTCAACTATGGCTACACCTTC. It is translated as CASSPPLRGLNYGYTF.

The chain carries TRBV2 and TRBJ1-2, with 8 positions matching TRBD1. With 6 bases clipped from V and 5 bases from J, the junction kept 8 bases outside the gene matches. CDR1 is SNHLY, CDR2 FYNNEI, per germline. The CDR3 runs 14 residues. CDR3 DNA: TGTGCCAGCAGCGACAGGGGTGTGGGGTATGGCTACACCTTC. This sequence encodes CASSDRGVGYGYTF.

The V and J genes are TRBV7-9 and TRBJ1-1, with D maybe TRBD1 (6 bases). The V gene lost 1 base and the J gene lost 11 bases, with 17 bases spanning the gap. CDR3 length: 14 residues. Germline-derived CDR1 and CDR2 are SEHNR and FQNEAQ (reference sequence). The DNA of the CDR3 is TGTGCCAGCAGCTTAGAGTCACTTTTCCAGGGGGCTTTCTTT. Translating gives CASSLESLFQGAFF.

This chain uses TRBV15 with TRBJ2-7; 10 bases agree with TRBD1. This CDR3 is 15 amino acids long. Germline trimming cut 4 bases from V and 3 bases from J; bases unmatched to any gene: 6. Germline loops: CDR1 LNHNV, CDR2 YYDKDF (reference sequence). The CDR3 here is CATSMDRGDLYEQYF. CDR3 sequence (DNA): TGTGCCACCAGCATGGACAGGGGGGACCTCTACGAGCAGTACTTC.

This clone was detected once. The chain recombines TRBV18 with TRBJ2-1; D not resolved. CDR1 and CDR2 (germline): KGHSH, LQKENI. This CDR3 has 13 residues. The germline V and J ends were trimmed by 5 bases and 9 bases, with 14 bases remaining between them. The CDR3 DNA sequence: TGTGCCAGCTCATCCGAAGTGTACGGTGAGCAGTTCTTC. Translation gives CASSSEVYGEQFF.

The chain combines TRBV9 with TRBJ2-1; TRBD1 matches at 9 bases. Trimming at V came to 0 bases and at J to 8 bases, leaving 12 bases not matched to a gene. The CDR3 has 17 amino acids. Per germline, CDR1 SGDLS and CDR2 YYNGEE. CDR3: CASSVDSWGQGEDEQFF. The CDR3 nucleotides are TGTGCCAGCAGCGTAGATAGCTGGGGACAGGGTGAGGATGAGCAGTTCTTC.

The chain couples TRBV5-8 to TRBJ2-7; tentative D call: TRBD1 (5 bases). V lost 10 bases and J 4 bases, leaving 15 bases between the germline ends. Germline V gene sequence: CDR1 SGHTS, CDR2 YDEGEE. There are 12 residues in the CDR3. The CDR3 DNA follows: TGTGCCTCAGGGTTACCTGATTACGAGCAGTACTTC. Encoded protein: CASGLPDYEQYF. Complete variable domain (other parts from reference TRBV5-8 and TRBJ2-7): EAGVTQSPTHLIKTRGQQATLRCSPISGHTSVYWYQQALGLGLQFLLWYDEGEERNRGNFPPRFSGRQFPNYSSELNVNALELEDSALYLCASGLPDYEQYFGPGTRLTVT.

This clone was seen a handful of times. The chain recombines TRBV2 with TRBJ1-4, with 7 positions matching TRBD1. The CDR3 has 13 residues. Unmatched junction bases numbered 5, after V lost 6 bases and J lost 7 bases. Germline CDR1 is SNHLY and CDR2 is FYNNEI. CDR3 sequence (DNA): TGTGCCAGCAGGAGACAGGGAGGTGAAAAACTGTTTTTT. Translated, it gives CASRRQGGEKLFF.

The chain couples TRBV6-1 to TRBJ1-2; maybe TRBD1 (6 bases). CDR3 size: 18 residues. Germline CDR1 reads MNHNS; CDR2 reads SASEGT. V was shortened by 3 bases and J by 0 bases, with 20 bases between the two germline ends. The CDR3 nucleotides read TGTGCCAGCAGTGATATTCCCGGCAGGGGCGCAACTAACTATGGCTACACCTTC. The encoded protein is CASSDIPGRGATNYGYTF.

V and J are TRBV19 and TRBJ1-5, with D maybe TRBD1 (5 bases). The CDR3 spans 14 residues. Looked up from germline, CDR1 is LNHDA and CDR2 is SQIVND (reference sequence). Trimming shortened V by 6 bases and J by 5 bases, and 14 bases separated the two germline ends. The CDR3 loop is CASRGQAKDQPQHF. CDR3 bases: TGTGCCAGTAGGGGGCAGGCTAAAGATCAGCCCCAGCATTTT. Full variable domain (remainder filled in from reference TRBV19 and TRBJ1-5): DGGITQSPKYLFRKEGQNVTLSCEQNLNHDAMYWYRQDPGQGLRLIYYSQIVNDFQKGDIAEGYSVSREKKESFPLTVTSAQKNPTAFYLCASRGQAKDQPQHFGDGTRLSIL.

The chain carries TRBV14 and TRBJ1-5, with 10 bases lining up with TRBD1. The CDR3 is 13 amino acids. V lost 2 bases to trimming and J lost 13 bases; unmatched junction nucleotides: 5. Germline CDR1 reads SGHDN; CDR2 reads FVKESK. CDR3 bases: TGTGCCAGCAGCCAAACGGGACAGGGGATGCAGCATTTT. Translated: CASSQTGQGMQHF.

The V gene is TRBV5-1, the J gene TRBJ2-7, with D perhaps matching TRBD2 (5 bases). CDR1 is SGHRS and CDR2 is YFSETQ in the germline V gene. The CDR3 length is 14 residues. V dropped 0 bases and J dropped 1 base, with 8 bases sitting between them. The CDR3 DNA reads TGCGCCAGCAGCTTGGCCGGGGTTTCCTACGAGCAGTACTTC. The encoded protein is CASSLAGVSYEQYF. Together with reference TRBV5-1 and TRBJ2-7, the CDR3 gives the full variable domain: KAGVTQTPRYLIKTRGQQVTLSCSPISGHRSVSWYQQTPGQGLQFLFEYFSETQRNKGNFPGRFSGRQFSNSRSEMNVSTLELGDSALYLCASSLAGVSYEQYFGPGTRLTVT.

CDR3 sequence reads: CASSHPGQPSYEQYF. CDR3 sequence (DNA): TGTGCCAGCAGCCACCCCGGACAACCTTCCTACGAGCAGTACTTC. The chain is built from TRBV4-2 and TRBJ2-7; a weak D match, TRBD1 (5 bases). Germline CDR1 and CDR2: LGHNA and YNFKEQ. The CDR3 length is 15 residues. V shed 3 bases and J shed 1 base, with 13 bases lying between them.

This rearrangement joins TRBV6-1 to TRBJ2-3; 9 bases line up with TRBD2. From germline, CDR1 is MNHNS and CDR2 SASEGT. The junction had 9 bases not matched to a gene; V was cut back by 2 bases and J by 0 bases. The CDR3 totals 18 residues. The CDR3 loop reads CASSEHSSGASSTDTQYF. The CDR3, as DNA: TGTGCCAGCAGTGAACATTCTAGCGGGGCTTCTAGCACAGATACGCAGTATTTT.

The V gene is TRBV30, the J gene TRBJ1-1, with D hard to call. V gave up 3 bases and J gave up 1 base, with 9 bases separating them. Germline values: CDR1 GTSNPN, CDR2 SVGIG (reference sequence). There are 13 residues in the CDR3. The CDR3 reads CAWRVQSNTEAFF. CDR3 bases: TGTGCCTGGAGGGTCCAGTCGAACACTGAAGCTTTCTTT.

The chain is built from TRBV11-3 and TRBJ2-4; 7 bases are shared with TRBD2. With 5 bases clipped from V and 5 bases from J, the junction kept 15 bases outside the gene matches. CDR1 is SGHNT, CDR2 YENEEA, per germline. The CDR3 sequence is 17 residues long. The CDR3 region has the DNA TGTGCCAGCAGCCCCTACGGGCCGTCTAGCGGACAAAACATTCAGTACTTC. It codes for CASSPYGPSSGQNIQYF.

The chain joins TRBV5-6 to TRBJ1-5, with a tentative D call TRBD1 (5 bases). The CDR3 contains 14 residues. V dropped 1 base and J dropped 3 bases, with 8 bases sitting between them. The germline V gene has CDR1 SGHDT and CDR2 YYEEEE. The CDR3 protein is CASSLRGTNQPQHF. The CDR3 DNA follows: TGTGCCAGCAGCTTGCGGGGGACCAATCAGCCCCAGCATTTT.

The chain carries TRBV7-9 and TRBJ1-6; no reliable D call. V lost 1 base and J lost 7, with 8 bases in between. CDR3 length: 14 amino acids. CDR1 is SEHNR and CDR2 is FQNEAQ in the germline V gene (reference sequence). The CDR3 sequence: CASSLGQLNSPLHF. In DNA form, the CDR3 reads TGTGCCAGCAGCTTAGGGCAGTTAAATTCACCCCTCCACTTT.

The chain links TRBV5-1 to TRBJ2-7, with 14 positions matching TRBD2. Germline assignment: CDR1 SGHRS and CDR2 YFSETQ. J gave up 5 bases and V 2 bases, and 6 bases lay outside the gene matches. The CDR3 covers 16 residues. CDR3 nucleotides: TGCGCCAGCAGCTTAAGACTAGCGGGAGGGTTTGACGAGCAGTACTTC. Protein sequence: CASSLRLAGGFDEQYF.

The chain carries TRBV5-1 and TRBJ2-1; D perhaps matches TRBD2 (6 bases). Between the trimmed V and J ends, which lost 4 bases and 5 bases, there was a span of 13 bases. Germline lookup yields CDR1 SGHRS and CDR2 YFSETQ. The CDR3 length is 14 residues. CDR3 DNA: TGCGCCAGCAGCCCGGGGGTAGCAGACAATGAGCAGTTCTTC. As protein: CASSPGVADNEQFF.

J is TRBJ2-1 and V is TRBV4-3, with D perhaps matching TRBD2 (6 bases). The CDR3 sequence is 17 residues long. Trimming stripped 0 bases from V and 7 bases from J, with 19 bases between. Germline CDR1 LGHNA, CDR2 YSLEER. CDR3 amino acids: CASSQDLGGRGRNEQFF. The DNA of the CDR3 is TGCGCCAGCAGCCAAGATTTGGGTGGGAGAGGGAGGAATGAGCAGTTCTTC.